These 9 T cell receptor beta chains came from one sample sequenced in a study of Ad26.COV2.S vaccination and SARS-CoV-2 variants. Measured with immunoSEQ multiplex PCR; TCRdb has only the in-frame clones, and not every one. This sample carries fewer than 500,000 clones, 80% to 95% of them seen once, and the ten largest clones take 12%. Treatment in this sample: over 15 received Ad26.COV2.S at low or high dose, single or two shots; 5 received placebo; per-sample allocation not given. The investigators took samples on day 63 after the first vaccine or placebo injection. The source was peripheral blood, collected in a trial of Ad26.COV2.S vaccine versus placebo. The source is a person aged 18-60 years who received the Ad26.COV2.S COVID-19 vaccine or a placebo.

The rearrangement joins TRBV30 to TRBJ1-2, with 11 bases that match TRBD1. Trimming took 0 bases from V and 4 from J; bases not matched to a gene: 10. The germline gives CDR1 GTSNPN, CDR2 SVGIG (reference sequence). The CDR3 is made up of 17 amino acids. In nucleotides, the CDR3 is TGTGCCTGGAGTGTACTCCGCAGGGACAGGGGGTTCTATGGCTACACCTTC. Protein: CAWSVLRRDRGFYGYTF.

CDR3 loop: CASSLAHEQFF. As DNA, the CDR3 is TGTGCCAGCAGCTTAGCCCATGAGCAGTTCTTC. V is TRBV7-9 and J is TRBJ2-1; D uncertain. The CDR3 spans 11 residues. Germline CDR1 reads SEHNR; CDR2 reads FQNEAQ (reference sequence). Trimming pared 0 bases from V and 8 bases from J, leaving 2 bases between. The full variable domain, its missing parts supplied by reference TRBV7-9 and TRBJ2-1, is DTGVSQNPRHKITKRGQNVTFRCDPISEHNRLYWYRQTLGQGPEFLTYFQNEAQLEKSRLLSDRFSAERPKGSFSTLEIQRTEQGDSAMYLCASSLAHEQFFGPGTRLTVL.

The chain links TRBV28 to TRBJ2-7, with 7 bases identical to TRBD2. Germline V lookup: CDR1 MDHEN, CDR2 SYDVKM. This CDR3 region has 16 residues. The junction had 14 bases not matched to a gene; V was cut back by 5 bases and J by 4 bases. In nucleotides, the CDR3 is TGTGCCAGCAGTCGATACGTATGGCAGGGAGGGTACGAGCAGTACTTC. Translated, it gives CASSRYVWQGGYEQYF.

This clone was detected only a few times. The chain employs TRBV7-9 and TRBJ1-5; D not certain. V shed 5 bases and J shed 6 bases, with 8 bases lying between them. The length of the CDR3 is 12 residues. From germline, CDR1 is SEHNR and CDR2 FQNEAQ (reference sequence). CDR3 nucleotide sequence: TGTGCCAGCAGCCGACCCTTTCAGCCCCAGCATTTT. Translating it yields CASSRPFQPQHF.

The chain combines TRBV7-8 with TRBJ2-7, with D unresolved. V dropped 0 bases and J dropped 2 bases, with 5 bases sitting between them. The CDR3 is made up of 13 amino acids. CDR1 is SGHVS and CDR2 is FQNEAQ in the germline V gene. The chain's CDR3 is CASSLAGTYEQYF. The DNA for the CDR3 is TGTGCCAGCAGCTTAGCAGGAACCTACGAGCAGTACTTC.

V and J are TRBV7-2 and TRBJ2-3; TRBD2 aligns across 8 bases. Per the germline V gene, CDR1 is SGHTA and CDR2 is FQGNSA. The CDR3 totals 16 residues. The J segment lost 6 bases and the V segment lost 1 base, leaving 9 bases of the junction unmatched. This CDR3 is CASSLEPGRASDTQYF. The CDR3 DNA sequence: TGTGCCAGCAGCTTAGAACCCGGGAGGGCCTCGGATACGCAGTATTTT.

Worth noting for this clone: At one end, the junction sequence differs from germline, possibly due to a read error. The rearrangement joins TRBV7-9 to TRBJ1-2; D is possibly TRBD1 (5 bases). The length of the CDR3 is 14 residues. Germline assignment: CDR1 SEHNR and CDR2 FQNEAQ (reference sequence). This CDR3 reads CASSLGPRESGHTF. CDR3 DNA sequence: TGTGCCAGCAGCTTAGGCCCCAGGGAAAGTGGCCACACCTTC.

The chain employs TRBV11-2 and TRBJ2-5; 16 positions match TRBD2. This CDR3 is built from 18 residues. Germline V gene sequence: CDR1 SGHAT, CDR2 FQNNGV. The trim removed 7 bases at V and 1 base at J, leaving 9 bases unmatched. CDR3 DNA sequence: TGTGCCAGCACCTTCGGGGGACTAGCGGGAGGGCCCCAAGAGACCCAGTACTTC. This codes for CASTFGGLAGGPQETQYF.

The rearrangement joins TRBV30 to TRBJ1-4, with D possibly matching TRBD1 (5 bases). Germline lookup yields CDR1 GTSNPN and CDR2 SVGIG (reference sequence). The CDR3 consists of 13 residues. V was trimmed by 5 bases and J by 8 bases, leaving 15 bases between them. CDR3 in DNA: TGTGCCTGGGAATCAGACAGAGGGGAAAAACTGTTTTTT. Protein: CAWESDRGEKLFF.